This T cell receptor beta chain was identified in a study of blood T cell repertoires in COVID-19 (dated by TCRdb to between 2020 and 2021). As for the study more broadly: Samples from collaborators originated in the United States, Italy and Spain and spanned both the acute and convalescent phases of COVID-19. The repertoires were released in a freely available public database meant as a resource for research on the immune response to SARS-CoV-2. The sample metadata nearly always contained a de-identified subject ID, COVID-19 status, age in years and sex. Samples came from the ongoing ImmuneRACE study (first 160 participants) plus 1,254 subjects from 6 global collaborators. The material from the prospective study consisted of cDNA or gDNA derived from T cells, B-cell-depleted T cells, or PBMCs. Subjects who had been exposed to COVID-19, were actively infected with it, or had recovered from it provided the deeply sampled blood TCRbeta repertoires that made up the dataset. Where available, HLA class I and class II types were obtained from metadata supplied by the sample provider rather than from assay-based typing. What the work shows at the level of the full study, not this receptor alone: How much clinical and demographic metadata was included differed by source and by participant, and the metadata was provided uncurated.

Whole blood was collected in K2EDTA tubes by collaborating institutions according to the institutions' own protocols. Collaborator samples were shipped for TCRbeta analysis as frozen whole blood, isolated PBMCs, or DNA extracted from either sample type. As regards this clone: Which antigen it targets is not known. No clone much larger than this one lies a single base away; base qualities are absent.

TCRbeta CDR3 regions were amplified from genomic DNA using the immunoSEQ Assay, a bias-controlled multiplex PCR. The authors' pipeline ran thus. The number of nucleated cells in each sample was estimated by amplification of reference gene primers within the assay. To quantify the absolute abundance of each unique TCRbeta CDR3 rearrangement, sequence reads were collapsed and filtered. Productive Simpson clonality was computed per sample as the square root of Simpson's diversity index over productive rearrangements. TCRdb stores this immuneACCESS table with in-frame sequences only. Part of the clones is absent; in the studies checked, under half of the shortfall reflects unresolved V genes, and no reason is known for the rest. Clone size and the V and J calls come from that table; the DNA yielded D and trimming. The sample includes around 35,000 clones, with approximately 90% observed a single time. The ten biggest clones cover over 9.5% of the sample.

The clonotype originates from a man in his sixties with active COVID-19. Sequenced material: peripheral blood.

The CDR3 sequence is CASSHRDRDPIGYTF. The bases read TGTGCCAGTAGTCACCGGGACAGGGATCCTATCGGCTACACCTTC. The rearranged chain carries TRBV19 and TRBJ1-2; TRBD1 aligns with 9 central bases. Here V drops 5 bases and J drops 8 bases, and the junction holds 12 bases not matched to any gene. The germline V gene (reference sequence) provides CDR1 LNHDA and CDR2 SQIVND. The CDR3 numbers 15 residues from cysteine through phenylalanine. CDR3 DNA is the only sequence kept; it has 45 bases, read in frame from the first base.